The 9 T cell receptor beta chains listed next were all sequenced from one sample in a study of T cell changes during pregnancy in multiple sclerosis. The repertoire was sequenced with immunoSEQ multiplex PCR; TCRdb's copy has only in-frame clones and lacks some. The profile covers about 41,000 clones, with 80% to 90% appearing a single time and more than 0.55% taken by the ten largest. The sample in question was CD4+ T cells from peripheral blood mononuclear cells, obtained in the first trimester of pregnancy. These receptors all stem from a female donor with multiple sclerosis, enrolled in a pregnancy study.

The J gene is TRBJ2-3, the V gene TRBV19; D not certain. There are 14 residues in the CDR3. Germline V CDR1 and CDR2: LNHDA, SQIVND (reference sequence). Trimming left V 8 bases short and J 8 bases short, with 20 bases between. For the CDR3, the DNA is TGTGCCAGTTCTCCTTTAGCACCCCCGGGTACGCAGTATTTT. This encodes CASSPLAPPGTQYF. Drawing the rest from reference TRBV19 and TRBJ2-3, the complete variable domain is DGGITQSPKYLFRKEGQNVTLSCEQNLNHDAMYWYRQDPGQGLRLIYYSQIVNDFQKGDIAEGYSVSREKKESFPLTVTSAQKNPTAFYLCASSPLAPPGTQYFGPGTRLTVL.

V gene TRBV30 combines with J gene TRBJ2-1; 10 positions match TRBD2. This CDR3 has 13 amino acids. The V gene's germline CDR1 is GTSNPN and CDR2 SVGIG (reference sequence). V trimming: 6 bases; J trimming: 5 bases; junction bases outside the gene matches: 4. The CDR3 region has the DNA TGTGCCTGTTTAGCGGGAGGTAACAATGAGCAGTTCTTC. Translating it yields CACLAGGNNEQFF.

V and J are TRBV19 and TRBJ2-3; D is undetermined. CDR1 and CDR2 from the germline V gene are LNHDA and SQIVND (reference sequence). This CDR3 has 14 amino acids. Between the trimmed V and J ends, which lost 6 bases and 7 bases, there was a span of 17 bases. Here the CDR3 reads CASRHPSNPYTQYF. The CDR3 nucleotides read TGTGCCAGTAGACACCCTTCGAACCCTTATACGCAGTATTTT. Complete variable domain (other parts from reference TRBV19 and TRBJ2-3): DGGITQSPKYLFRKEGQNVTLSCEQNLNHDAMYWYRQDPGQGLRLIYYSQIVNDFQKGDIAEGYSVSREKKESFPLTVTSAQKNPTAFYLCASRHPSNPYTQYFGPGTRLTVL.

The chain is built from TRBV28 and TRBJ2-1, with D possibly being TRBD1 (6 bases). Between the trimmed V and J ends, which lost 7 bases and 9 bases, there was a span of 16 bases. Germline values: CDR1 MDHEN, CDR2 SYDVKM. The length of the CDR3 is 13 residues. CDR3 sequence reads: CASTITGYFEQFF. CDR3 bases: TGTGCCAGCACCATCACAGGGTACTTTGAGCAGTTCTTC.

About this clone: At one end the junction does not follow the germline gene, possibly because of a read error. V is TRBV5-1 and J is TRBJ2-5; 7 bases agree with TRBD1. This CDR3 is built from 18 residues. Germline-derived CDR1 and CDR2 are SGHRS and YFSETQ. The CDR3 nucleotides are TGCGCCAGCAGCTTGCCCCGTGGGACAGTTATGTACCAAGGGACCCAGTACTTC. The encoded protein is CASSLPRGTVMYQGTQYF.

The genes are TRBV9 and TRBJ2-7; TRBD2 is a possible D gene (7 bases). Germline V gene data show CDR1 as SGDLS and CDR2 as YYNGEE. This CDR3 has 14 residues. V shed 4 bases and J shed 3 bases, with 14 bases lying between them. CDR3 bases: TGTGCCAGCAGCCGGGGGGCCGAGGGCTACGAGCAGTACTTC. Protein product: CASSRGAEGYEQYF.

The chain employs TRBV2 and TRBJ2-1, with 14 positions matching TRBD2. This CDR3 has 14 amino acids. V dropped 8 bases and J dropped 6; count of bases not matched to a gene: 3. Germline CDR1 is SNHLY and CDR2 is FYNNEI. CDR3 in amino acids: CASLGLAGVNEQFF. The CDR3 DNA is TGTGCCAGCCTGGGACTAGCGGGAGTCAATGAGCAGTTCTTC. Using reference TRBV2 and TRBJ2-1 for the parts outside the CDR3, the full variable domain is EPEVTQTPSHQVTQMGQEVILRCVPISNHLYFYWYRQILGQKVEFLVSFYNNEISEKSEIFDDQFSVERPDGSNFTLKIRSTKLEDSAMYFCASLGLAGVNEQFFGPGTRLTVL.

The gene calls are TRBV4-3 and TRBJ2-3; 12 bases are shared with TRBD2. This CDR3 has 15 amino acids. V was clipped by 4 bases and J by 6 bases; unmatched bases: 5. CDR1 and CDR2 from the germline V gene are LGHNA and YSLEER. The CDR3 loop is CASSLGLAGTDTQYF. CDR3 in DNA: TGCGCCAGCAGCCTCGGACTAGCGGGAACGGATACGCAGTATTTT.

The rearrangement links TRBV28 to TRBJ1-1, with D possibly TRBD1 on 5 matching bases. The CDR3 length is 14 residues. CDR1 MDHEN and CDR2 SYDVKM come from the germline V gene. Trimming took off 0 bases at V and 7 bases at J, with 12 bases between the two ends. The CDR3 sequence: CASSLWDKSNEAFF. The CDR3, as DNA: TGTGCCAGCAGTTTATGGGACAAAAGCAATGAAGCTTTCTTT. Together with reference TRBV28 and TRBJ1-1, the CDR3 gives the full variable domain: DVKVTQSSRYLVKRTGEKVFLECVQDMDHENMFWYRQDPGLGLRLIYFSYDVKMKEKGDIPEGYSVSREKKERFSLILESASTNQTSMYLCASSLWDKSNEAFFGQGTRLTVV.